A single sample gave rise to the 9 T cell receptor beta chains below, sequenced in a study of cytomegalovirus exposure and HLA in healthy donors. PCR involved 60 Vbeta and 13 Jbeta primers. TCRdb keeps only in-frame clones here, not all; method: immunoSEQ multiplex PCR. Of over 200,000 clones in the sample, more than 75% were seen once. The material sequenced was PBMCs. The receptors come from a human donor in good health.

This clone was recorded only once. The J gene is TRBJ2-7, the V gene TRBV2; a possible D gene is TRBD1 (5 bases). Per germline, CDR1 SNHLY and CDR2 FYNNEI. The germline V and J ends were trimmed by 6 bases and 3 bases, with 9 bases remaining between them. This CDR3 has 12 residues. CDR3 sequence reads: CASSQDSYEQYF. The CDR3 DNA is TGTGCCAGCAGCCAAGACAGCTACGAGCAGTACTTC.

This chain connects TRBV10-3 to TRBJ2-1; 15 nucleotides line up with TRBD2. The CDR3 is made up of 19 amino acids. Germline trimming cut 1 base from V and 5 bases from J; bases unmatched to any gene: 9. Germline-derived CDR1 and CDR2 are ENHRY and SYGVKD. The CDR3 protein is CAISELKRWTSGRDNEQFF. The CDR3 DNA is TGTGCCATCAGTGAGTTAAAGAGGTGGACTAGCGGGAGGGACAATGAGCAGTTCTTC.

J is TRBJ1-3 and V is TRBV30; the D gene is possibly TRBD1 (5 bases). Germline V gene data show CDR1 as GTSNPN and CDR2 as SVGIG (reference sequence). V lost 3 bases, J lost 1 base, and 10 bases lay in between. This CDR3 has 14 amino acids. Written as DNA, the CDR3 is TGTGCCTGGAGCCCCGGGGGGTCTGGAAACACCATATATTTT. Translating it yields CAWSPGGSGNTIYF.

The chain combines TRBV7-5 with TRBJ2-7; TRBD2, the D gene given by the table, was not confirmed from the DNA. TRBV7-5 is a pseudogene locus. The CDR3 covers 18 residues. The CDR3 is CARSHPLRCRDSVYEQYF. CDR3 DNA: TGTGCCAGAAGCCACCCACTTAGATGCCGGGACTCCGTCTACGAGCAGTACTTC.

The CDR3 protein is CASSQESGSWHEQFF. The CDR3 DNA sequence: TGCGCCAGCAGCCAAGAGAGCGGGAGTTGGCATGAGCAGTTCTTC. The chain recombines TRBV4-1 with TRBJ2-1; the match to TRBD2 covers 8 bases. This CDR3 has 15 residues. V was pared by 0 bases and J by 8 bases, with 6 bases of the junction left unmatched. Germline CDR1 and CDR2: MGHRA and YSYEKL.

The gene calls are TRBV6-5 and TRBJ2-5, with TRBD1 matching over 8 bases. CDR3 length: 15 amino acids. Germline trimming cut 5 bases from V and 4 bases from J; bases unmatched to any gene: 9. The V gene's germline CDR1 is MNHEY and CDR2 SVGAGI. CDR3 region: CASSPGRGPAETQYF. Written as DNA, the CDR3 is TGTGCCAGCAGTCCCGGCAGGGGGCCGGCAGAGACCCAGTACTTC.

The genes are TRBV11-3 and TRBJ1-1; D not resolved. Per germline, CDR1 SGHNT and CDR2 YENEEA. Between the trimmed V and J ends, which lost 2 bases and 4 bases, there was a span of 8 bases. CDR3 size: 13 residues. CDR3 sequence: CASSLLGSTEAFF. In nucleotides, the CDR3 is TGTGCCAGCAGCTTACTTGGGAGCACTGAAGCTTTCTTT.

This rearrangement joins TRBV7-8 to TRBJ1-1, with 9 bases identical to TRBD1. The CDR3 length is 18 residues. Germline V CDR1 and CDR2: SGHVS, FQNEAQ. J lost 3 bases, V lost 2 bases, and 13 bases had no gene match. The CDR3 region is CASSLLQGQGRGYTEAFF. The CDR3 nucleotides read TGTGCCAGCAGCTTACTCCAAGGACAGGGGCGAGGGTACACTGAAGCTTTCTTT.

V and J are TRBV7-2 and TRBJ2-3; tentative D call: TRBD2 (7 bases). Germline CDR1 reads SGHTA; CDR2 reads FQGNSA. This CDR3 has 15 residues. The ends were cut back, 4 bases at V and 4 bases at J, with 15 bases in the middle. The CDR3 nucleotides are TGTGCCAGCAGCTGGGGGGGCGGGAGAGCAGATACGCAGTATTTT. Translation gives CASSWGGGRADTQYF.